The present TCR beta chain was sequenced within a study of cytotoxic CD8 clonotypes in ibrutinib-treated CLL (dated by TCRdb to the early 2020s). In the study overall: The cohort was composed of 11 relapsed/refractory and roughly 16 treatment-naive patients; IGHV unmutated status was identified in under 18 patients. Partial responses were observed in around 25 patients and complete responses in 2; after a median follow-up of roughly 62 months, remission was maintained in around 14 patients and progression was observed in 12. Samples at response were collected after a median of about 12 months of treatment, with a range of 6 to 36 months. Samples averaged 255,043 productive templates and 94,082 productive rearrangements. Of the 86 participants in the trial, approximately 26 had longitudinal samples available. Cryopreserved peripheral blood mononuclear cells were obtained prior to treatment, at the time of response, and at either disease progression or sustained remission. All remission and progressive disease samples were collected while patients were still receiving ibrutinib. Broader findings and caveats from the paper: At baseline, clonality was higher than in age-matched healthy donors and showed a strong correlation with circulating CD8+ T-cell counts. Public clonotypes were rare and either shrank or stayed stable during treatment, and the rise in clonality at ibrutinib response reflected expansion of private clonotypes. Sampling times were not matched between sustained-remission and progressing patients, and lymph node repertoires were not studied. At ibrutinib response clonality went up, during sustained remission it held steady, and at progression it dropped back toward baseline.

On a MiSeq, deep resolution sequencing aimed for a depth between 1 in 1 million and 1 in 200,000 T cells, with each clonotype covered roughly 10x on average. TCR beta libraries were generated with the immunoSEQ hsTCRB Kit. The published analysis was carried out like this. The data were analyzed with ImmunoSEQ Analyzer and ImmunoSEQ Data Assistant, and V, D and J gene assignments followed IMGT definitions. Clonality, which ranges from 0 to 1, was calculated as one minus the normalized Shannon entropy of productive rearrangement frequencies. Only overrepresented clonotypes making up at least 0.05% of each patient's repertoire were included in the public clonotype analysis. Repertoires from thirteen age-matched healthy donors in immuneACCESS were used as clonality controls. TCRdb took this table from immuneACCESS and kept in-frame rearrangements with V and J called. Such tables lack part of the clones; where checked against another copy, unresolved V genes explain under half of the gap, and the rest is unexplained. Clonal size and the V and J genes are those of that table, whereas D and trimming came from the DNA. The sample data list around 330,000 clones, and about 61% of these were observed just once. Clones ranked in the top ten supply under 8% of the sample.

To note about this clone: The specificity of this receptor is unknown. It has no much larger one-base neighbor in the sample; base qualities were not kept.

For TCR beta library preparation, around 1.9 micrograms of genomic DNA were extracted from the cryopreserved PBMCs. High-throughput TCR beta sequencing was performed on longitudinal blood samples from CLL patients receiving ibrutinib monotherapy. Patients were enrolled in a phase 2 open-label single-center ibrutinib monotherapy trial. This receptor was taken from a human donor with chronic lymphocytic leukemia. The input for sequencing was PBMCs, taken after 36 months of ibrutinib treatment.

The CDR3 corresponds to CASSYRGSYEQYF. The DNA sequence follows: TGCGCCAGCAGTTACAGGGGCTCCTACGAGCAGTACTTC. The chain is encoded by TRBV4-1 joined to TRBJ2-7; TRBD1 agrees with 7 junctional bases. CDR1 and CDR2, looked up from the germline V gene, are MGHRA and YSYEKL. V lost 6 bases and J lost 0 bases, and the count of bases not matched to a germline gene is 2. Including cysteine and phenylalanine, the CDR3 has 13 amino acids. The entry retains the CDR3 DNA only, 39 bases that are in frame from base 1.